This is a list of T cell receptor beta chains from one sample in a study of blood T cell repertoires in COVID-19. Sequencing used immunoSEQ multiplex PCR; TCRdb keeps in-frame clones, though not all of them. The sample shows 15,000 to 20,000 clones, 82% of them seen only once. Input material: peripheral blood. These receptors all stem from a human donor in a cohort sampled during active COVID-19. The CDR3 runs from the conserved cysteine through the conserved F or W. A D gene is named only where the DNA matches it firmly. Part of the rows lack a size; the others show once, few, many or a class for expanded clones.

TGTGCCAGCAGCTTTCTAGAATCCGGGACAGGGAGTATCGAGCAGTACTTC,CASSFLESGTGSIEQYF,TRBV7-9,TRBD1,TRBJ2-7,-
TGTGCCAGCAGTGAAGGTCCTGGGCGTGGGCATACGCAGTATTTT,CASSEGPGRGHTQYF,TRBV6-4,-,TRBJ2-3,-
TGTGCCAGCAGTGAACTAGCGGGAGGGCCAGATACGCAGTATTTT,CASSELAGGPDTQYF,TRBV6-1,TRBD2,TRBJ2-3,medium-sized
TGTGCCAGCAGCCCGGCGGGAGCCAATGAGCAGTTCTTC,CASSPAGANEQFF,TRBV12-3/TRBV12-4,TRBD2,TRBJ2-1,-
TGTGCCAGCAGTTCACCGGGAAACCGACGCACAGATACGCAGTATTTT,CASSSPGNRRTDTQYF,TRBV28,-,TRBJ2-3,-
TGTGCCAGCAGTCCCCTAGCGGGAGTTGGCACAGATACGCAGTATTTT,CASSPLAGVGTDTQYF,TRBV27,TRBD2,TRBJ2-3,-
TGTGCCAGCAGCCAGATCGACGGAGGGCGTCAGCCCCAGCATTTT,CASSQIDGGRQPQHF,TRBV6-5,-,TRBJ1-5,-
TGTGCCAGCAGCTTAAGCGGAGTCGGGGCCAACGTCCTGACTTTC,CASSLSGVGANVLTF,TRBV7-3,-,TRBJ2-6,-
TGTGCCAGCAGTGAGGATAGCGGCCCACAAGATACGCAGTATTTT,CASSEDSGPQDTQYF,TRBV25-1,-,TRBJ2-3,-
TGTGCCAGCAGTGAACTAGCGGGAGAACGGGAGACCCAGTACTTC,CASSELAGERETQYF,TRBV6-1,TRBD2,TRBJ2-5,few
TGTGCCAGCAGTCCCACGGGACAGGGGATCAGGGAGCAGTTCTTC,CASSPTGQGIREQFF,TRBV28,TRBD1,TRBJ2-1,once
TGTGCCAGCAAACTTGCGGGAGGTGATGGGTACAATGAGCAGTTCTTC,CASKLAGGDGYNEQFF,TRBV7-9,TRBD2,TRBJ2-1,few
TGTGCCAGTAGTATAGTCTCCGTTCCCAACACTGAAGCTTTCTTT,CASSIVSVPNTEAFF,TRBV19,-,TRBJ1-1,few
TGTGCCAGCAGCCTCTCGCTAGTTAGTACGCAGTATTTT,CASSLSLVSTQYF,TRBV3-1/TRBV3-2,-,TRBJ2-3,-
TGTGCCAGCAGCTTGTTTCAGGGGACCTACGAGCAGTACTTC,CASSLFQGTYEQYF,TRBV5-6,-,TRBJ2-7,-
TGTGCCAGCAGCTTAGATTCAGAGGGACAGGCCGCTGGCTACACCTTC,CASSLDSEGQAAGYTF,TRBV7-9,TRBD1,TRBJ1-2,-
TGTGCCAGCAGCTGGCCTACTAGCGGGAGCAATGAGCAGTTCTTC,CASSWPTSGSNEQFF,TRBV5-4,TRBD2,TRBJ2-1,-
TGTGCCAGTAGTACGCGACACCGGGACACACCTCTAGGCTTCGGCTACACCTTC,CASSTRHRDTPLGFGYTF,TRBV19,-,TRBJ1-2,-
TGTGCCAGCAGCTTGCCCGCGGGACTAGCGGGAGGGATCACAGATACGCAGTATTTT,CASSLPAGLAGGITDTQYF,TRBV5-5,TRBD2,TRBJ2-3,-
TGTGCCAGCAGCTTCACCGAGGAATATAGATCCTACAATGAGCAGTTCTTC,CASSFTEEYRSYNEQFF,TRBV12-1,-,TRBJ2-1,-
TGTGCCAGCAGCCAGGGGCGGGACCACACCGGGGAGCTGTTTTTT,CASSQGRDHTGELFF,TRBV4-2,-,TRBJ2-2,few
TGTGCCAGCAGCTTAGATCGCGGTAGCGGGAGGGCCTACGAGCAGTACTTC,CASSLDRGSGRAYEQYF,TRBV11-2,TRBD2,TRBJ2-7,-